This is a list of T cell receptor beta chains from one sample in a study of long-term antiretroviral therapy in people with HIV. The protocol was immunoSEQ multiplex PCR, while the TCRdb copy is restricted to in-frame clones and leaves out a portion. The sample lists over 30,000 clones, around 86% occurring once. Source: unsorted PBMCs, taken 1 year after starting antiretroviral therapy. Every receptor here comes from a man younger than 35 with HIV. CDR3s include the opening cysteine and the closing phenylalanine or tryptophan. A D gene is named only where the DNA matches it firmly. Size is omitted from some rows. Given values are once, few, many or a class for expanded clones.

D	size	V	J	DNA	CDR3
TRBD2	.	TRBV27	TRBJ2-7	TGTGCCAGCAGTTCCCTCCGGACTAGCGGGAGTTACCACGAGCAGTACTTC	CASSSLRTSGSYHEQYF
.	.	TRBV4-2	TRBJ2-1	TGTGCCAGCAGCCAAGCTCCCAGGGGAGCTCCTAACTACAATGAGCAGTTCTTC	CASSQAPRGAPNYNEQFF
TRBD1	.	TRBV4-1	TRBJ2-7	TGCGCCAGCAGCCAAGTGCGCAGGGGGCAGCTCCCCGGCTACTACGAGCAGTACTTC	CASSQVRRGQLPGYYEQYF
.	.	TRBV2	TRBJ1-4	TGTGCCAGCAGTGAACCGGAGGTGGCAACTAATGAAAAACTGTTTTTT	CASSEPEVATNEKLFF
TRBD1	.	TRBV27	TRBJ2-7	TGTGCCAGCAGTCTACTACTGGCAGAGGGGGCATCCTACGAGCAGTACTTC	CASSLLLAEGASYEQYF
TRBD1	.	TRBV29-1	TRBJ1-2	TGCAGCGGCTTATGGCCCGGGACAGCCTATGGCTACACCTTC	CSGLWPGTAYGYTF
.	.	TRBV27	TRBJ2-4	TGTGCCAGCAGTCCAGGGCAGGGAAACATTCAGTACTTC	CASSPGQGNIQYF
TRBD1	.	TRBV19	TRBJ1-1	TGTGCCAGTAGTATCCCCTCAGGGGGCACTGAAGCTTTCTTT	CASSIPSGGTEAFF
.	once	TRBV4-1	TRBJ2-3	TGCGCCAGCAGCCGGTGGGGGCTAGCGGAAAGCACAGATACGCAGTATTTT	CASSRWGLAESTDTQYF
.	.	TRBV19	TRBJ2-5	TGTGCCAGTAGTATAGAATGGGACGGAGGATTGCGAGAGACCCAGTACTTC	CASSIEWDGGLRETQYF
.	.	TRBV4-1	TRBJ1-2	TGCGCCAGCAGCCCTAGCGGGGGGGCGCAGAACTATGGCTACACCTTC	CASSPSGGAQNYGYTF
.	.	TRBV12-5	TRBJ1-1	TGTGCTAGTGGTTTTGGCGAGATTGAAGCTTTCTTT	CASGFGEIEAFF
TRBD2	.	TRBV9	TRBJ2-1	TGTGCCAGCAGCCCCGGACTAGCGGCCTCCTACAATGAGCAGTTCTTC	CASSPGLAASYNEQFF
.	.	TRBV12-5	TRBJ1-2	TGTGCTAGTGGTTTGGTCATGGGGGGAGGGGCCGGTGGCTACACCTTC	CASGLVMGGGAGGYTF
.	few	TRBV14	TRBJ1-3	TGTGCCAGCAGCCAAGAGGGAGAGTTT	CASSQEGEF
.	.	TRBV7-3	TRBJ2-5	TGTGCCAGCAGCTCCTCAAGTGGGACCCAGTACTTC	CASSSSSGTQYF
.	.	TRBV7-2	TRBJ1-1	TGTGCCAGCAGCACGACAGTCTTTACAATGAACACTGAAGCTTTCTTT	CASSTTVFTMNTEAFF
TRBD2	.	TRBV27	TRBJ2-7	TGTGCCAGCAGTCTCAGACTAGCGGGGGGCTCCTACGAGCAGTACTTC	CASSLRLAGGSYEQYF
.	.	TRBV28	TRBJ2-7	TGTGCCAGCAGTTTTGGCCACTACGAGCAGTACTTC	CASSFGHYEQYF
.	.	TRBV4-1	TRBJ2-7	TGCGCCAGCAGCCAGGGAACCGAGCAGTACTTC	CASSQGTEQYF
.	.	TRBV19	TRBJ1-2	TGTGCCAGTAGTGGGCCAGGGGTTGCCTATGGCTACACCTTC	CASSGPGVAYGYTF
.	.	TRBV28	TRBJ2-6	TGTGCCAGTACTGACGGTTCCAGCTCTGGGGCCAACGTCCTGACTTTC	CASTDGSSSGANVLTF
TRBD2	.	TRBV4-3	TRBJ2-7	TGCGCCAGCAGCCCGACTAGCGGGGGGGGCGAGCAGTACTTC	CASSPTSGGGEQYF
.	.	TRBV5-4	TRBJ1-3	TGTGCCAGCAGCTTGGACAGGAGCTCTGGAAACACCATATATTTT	CASSLDRSSGNTIYF
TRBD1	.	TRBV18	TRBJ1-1	TGTGCCAGCTCACCCCTACCTCCCGGGACAGAGGGGACCTCAGGCACTGAAGCTTTCTTT	CASSPLPPGTEGTSGTEAFF
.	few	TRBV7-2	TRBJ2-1	TGTGCCAGCAGCATTACGTCGGGGGAGACCTACAATGAGCAGTTCTTC	CASSITSGETYNEQFF
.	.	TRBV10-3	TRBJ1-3	TGTGCCATCAGTGAGGTCCGGGCTGGAAACACCATATATTTT	CAISEVRAGNTIYF
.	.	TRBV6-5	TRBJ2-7	TGTGCCAGCAGACGACTAGATTCCTACGAGCAGTACTTC	CASRRLDSYEQYF
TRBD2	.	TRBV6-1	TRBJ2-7	TGTGCCACCTCTTGGGGGAGGGCGAAAGAGCAGTACTTC	CATSWGRAKEQYF
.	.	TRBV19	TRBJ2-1	TGTGCCAGTAGTATTGACCCGAGGAATGAGCAGTTCTTC	CASSIDPRNEQFF
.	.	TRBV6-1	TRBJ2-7	TGTGCCAGCAGTGAAAACCAGGCCACCTCCTACGAGCAGTACTTC	CASSENQATSYEQYF
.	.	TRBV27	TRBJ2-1	TGTGCCAGCACCCGAAAGAGTTACAATGAGCAGTTCTTC	CASTRKSYNEQFF
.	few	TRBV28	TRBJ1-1	TGTGCCAGCAGGGCTATCAGGGGAGCTTTCTTT	CASRAIRGAFF
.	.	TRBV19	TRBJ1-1	TGTGCCAGTAGTAAACAGGGGAACACTGAAGCTTTCTTT	CASSKQGNTEAFF
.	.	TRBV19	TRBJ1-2	TGTGCCAGTAGTCCCGGGGGGAGCTTTAGGGGCTACACCTTC	CASSPGGSFRGYTF
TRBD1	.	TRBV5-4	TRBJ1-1	TGTGCCAGCAGCTTGGGTCGGGGACAGCGTGAAGCTTTCTTT	CASSLGRGQREAFF
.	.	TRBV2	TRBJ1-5	TGTGCCAGCATGGGGCAGGGCCCTCAGCCCCAGCATTTT	CASMGQGPQPQHF
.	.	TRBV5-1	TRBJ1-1	TGCGCCAGCAGCTTGGGTACCAGCCGGCGCACTGAAGCTTTCTTT	CASSLGTSRRTEAFF
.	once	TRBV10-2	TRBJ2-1	TGCGCCAGCAGTGAGTCGACAGCCTACAATGAGCAGTTCTTC	CASSESTAYNEQFF
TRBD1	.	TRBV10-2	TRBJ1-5	TGCGCCAGCAGTGAGTTAGGACAGGTCAATCAGCCCCAGCATTTT	CASSELGQVNQPQHF
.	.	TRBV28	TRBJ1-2	TGTGCCAGCAGTTCCCAGGTCTATGGCTACACCTTC	CASSSQVYGYTF
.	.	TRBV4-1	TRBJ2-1	TGCGCCAGCAGCCAAGATCCGCAGGGGGGAGATGAGCAGTTCTTC	CASSQDPQGGDEQFF
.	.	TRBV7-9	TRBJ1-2	TGTGCCAGCAGCTTAGTAGGAGGGGGAGGTGGCTACACCTTC	CASSLVGGGGGYTF
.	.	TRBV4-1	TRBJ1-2	TGCGCCAGCAGCCAAGGGGGAGGGTTCTATGGCTACACCTTC	CASSQGGGFYGYTF
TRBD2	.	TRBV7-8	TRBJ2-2	TGTGCCAGCAGCTCGGGTAGGCTAGCGGGAAACACCGGGGAGCTGTTTTTT	CASSSGRLAGNTGELFF
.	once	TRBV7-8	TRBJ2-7	TGTGCCAGCAGCTTAGGGCCTTCCTACGAGCAGTACTTC	CASSLGPSYEQYF
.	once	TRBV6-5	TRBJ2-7	TGTGCCAGCAGTTACAAGGACCCACGGACCTACGAGCAGTACTTC	CASSYKDPRTYEQYF
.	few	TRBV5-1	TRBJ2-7	TGCGCCAGCAGCCATAACTACGAGCAGTACTTC	CASSHNYEQYF
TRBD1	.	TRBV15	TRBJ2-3	TGTGCCACCAGCAGGACGACAGGGCAAGATACGCAGTATTTT	CATSRTTGQDTQYF
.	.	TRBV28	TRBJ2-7	TGTGCCAGCAGGTTAAGCACCGGGACTTTATACTCCTACGAGCAGTACTTC	CASRLSTGTLYSYEQYF